Listed below are T cell receptor beta chains from one sample, sequenced in a study of early T cells in non-severe SARS-CoV-2 infection. TCRdb independently ran MiXCR on the 5' RACE reads; one entry per CDR3 protein. The sample has some 60,000 distinct CDR3 sequences, approximately 9% seen once. The sample was whole blood. The receptors derive from an adult who was a healthcare worker with PCR-confirmed SARS-CoV-2 infection or an uninfected control (not recorded which). The CDR3 runs from the conserved cysteine through the conserved F or W. The D gene is left open where the match is weak. Where a row states a size, it is once, few, many or the class of an expanded clone; other rows omit it.

abundance,d_gene,v_gene,j_gene,CDR3aa,CDR3nt
-,-,TRBV12-3/TRBV12-4,TRBJ1-6,CASSLAGGASSYNSPLHF,TGTGCCAGCAGTTTAGCAGGTGGGGCGAGCTCCTATAATTCACCCCTCCACTTT
-,-,TRBV30,TRBJ1-1,CAWSVPGTEAFF,TGTGCCTGGAGTGTACCGGGTACTGAAGCTTTCTTT
many,TRBD2,TRBV19,TRBJ2-5,CASSKGLAGAQETQYF,TGTGCCAGTAGTAAGGGACTAGCGGGGGCCCAAGAGACCCAGTACTTC
few,-,TRBV5-6,TRBJ1-1,CASSLLSSLNTEAFF,TGTGCCAGCAGCTTGCTTTCGTCCCTGAACACTGAAGCTTTCTTT
many,TRBD2,TRBV5-1,TRBJ2-1,CASSLLLAGGGNEQFF,TGCGCCAGCAGCTTACTATTAGCGGGAGGAGGCAATGAGCAGTTCTTC
many,-,TRBV18,TRBJ2-7,CASSPTNPGPIFSEQYF,TGTGCCAGCTCACCCACTAACCCGGGACCGATATTCTCCGAGCAGTACTTC
many,-,TRBV6-5,TRBJ2-1,CASSYSPPGSYNEQFF,TGTGCCAGCAGTTACTCCCCCCCGGGCTCCTACAATGAGCAGTTCTTC
-,TRBD1,TRBV12-3/TRBV12-4,TRBJ2-7,CASSWSQGAYEQYF,TGTGCCAGCAGTTGGAGTCAGGGGGCCTACGAGCAGTACTTC
few,-,TRBV10-3,TRBJ1-2,CAISETGQTYGYTF,TGTGCCATCAGTGAGACCGGACAGACCTATGGCTACACCTTC
few,-,TRBV27,TRBJ2-7,CASSARRGEQYF,TGTGCCAGCAGTGCCAGAAGGGGCGAGCAGTACTTC
-,-,TRBV18,TRBJ2-1,CASSTDYLAEQFF,TGTGCCAGCTCGACGGACTATTTGGCTGAGCAGTTCTTC
-,-,TRBV7-9,TRBJ2-7,CASSKEALSSSYEQYF,TGTGCCAGCAGCAAAGAAGCTCTCTCTAGCTCCTACGAGCAGTACTTC
-,TRBD2,TRBV19,TRBJ2-5,CASSIGDNLGLAGGETQYF,TGTGCCAGTAGTATAGGGGATAACTTGGGACTAGCGGGAGGAGAGACCCAGTACTTC
-,-,TRBV28,TRBJ1-2,CASNPGYGYTF,TGTGCCAGCAATCCCGGCTATGGCTACACCTTC
many,TRBD2,TRBV7-2,TRBJ2-1,CASSLIAGVDEQFF,TGTGCCAGCAGCTTAATAGCGGGAGTGGATGAGCAGTTCTTC
-,-,TRBV10-3,TRBJ1-1,CAISVRNTEAFF,TGTGCCATCAGTGTAAGAAACACTGAAGCTTTCTTT
-,-,TRBV5-4,TRBJ2-1,CASSLVGTYNEQFF,TGTGCCAGCAGCTTGGTCGGGACCTACAATGAGCAGTTCTTC
-,-,TRBV12-3/TRBV12-4,TRBJ1-1,CASSVYDGGMNTEAFF,TGTGCCAGCAGCGTTTATGACGGGGGCATGAACACTGAAGCTTTCTTT
-,-,TRBV2,TRBJ1-5,CASKRSNQPQHF,TGTGCCAGCAAACGAAGCAATCAGCCCCAGCATTTT
many,-,TRBV20-1,TRBJ1-5,CSAGAQGWSQPQHF,TGCAGTGCTGGGGCACAGGGATGGAGCCAGCCCCAGCATTTT
many,-,TRBV7-2,TRBJ2-3,CASSLTALARGTQYF,TGTGCCAGCAGCTTAACCGCCCTAGCGAGGGGTACGCAGTATTTT
-,TRBD1,TRBV20-1,TRBJ2-1,CSAIQGNEYNEQFF,TGCAGTGCTATACAGGGGAACGAGTACAATGAGCAGTTCTTC
few,TRBD2,TRBV5-6,TRBJ2-1,CASSLAPSGSPYNEQFF,TGTGCCAGCAGCTTGGCACCTAGCGGGAGCCCCTACAATGAGCAGTTCTTC
many,-,TRBV4-2,TRBJ1-1,CASSQEMNTEAFF,TGTGCCAGCAGCCAAGAGATGAACACTGAAGCTTTCTTT
-,-,TRBV7-2,TRBJ2-3,CASSLRSSTDTQYF,TGTGCCAGCAGCTTAAGGTCTAGCACAGATACGCAGTATTTT
many,-,TRBV14,TRBJ2-1,CASSLYRNEQFF,TGTGCCAGCAGCCTATACAGGAATGAGCAGTTCTTC
many,TRBD1,TRBV7-2,TRBJ2-3,CASSLAPGTGGTDTQYF,TGTGCCAGCAGCTTAGCCCCCGGGACAGGGGGCACAGATACGCAGTATTTT
few,-,TRBV4-2,TRBJ1-1,CASSQAFGVRVEAFF,TGTGCCAGCAGCCAAGCATTCGGGGTTAGGGTTGAAGCTTTCTTT
many,TRBD2,TRBV28,TRBJ2-1,CASSSSGRSYNEQFF,TGTGCCAGCAGTTCCAGCGGGAGAAGTTACAATGAGCAGTTCTTC
many,-,TRBV12-3/TRBV12-4,TRBJ1-2,CASSHGQNYGYTF,TGTGCCAGCAGCCACGGACAGAACTATGGCTACACCTTC
few,TRBD2,TRBV20-1,TRBJ2-1,CSAGEPMTSGRGEQFF,TGCAGTGCTGGGGAACCAATGACTAGCGGGAGGGGTGAGCAGTTCTTC
many,-,TRBV19,TRBJ1-5,CASSIMRAADQPQHF,TGTGCCAGTAGTATAATGAGGGCGGCCGATCAGCCCCAGCATTTT
-,TRBD1,TRBV20-1,TRBJ1-1,CSARSQGVFTEAFF,TGCAGTGCTAGAAGCCAGGGGGTTTTCACTGAAGCTTTCTTT
many,-,TRBV10-3,TRBJ1-1,CAISELQGGVTEAFF,TGTGCCATCAGTGAGTTACAGGGTGGAGTCACTGAAGCTTTCTTT
many,TRBD2,TRBV20-1,TRBJ2-1,CSALSSWAGGSSYNEQFF,TGCAGTGCCCTATCAAGCTGGGCGGGGGGAAGCTCCTACAATGAGCAGTTCTTC
-,-,TRBV28,TRBJ1-2,CAGSRSHDYGYTF,TGTGCCGGATCCAGGTCCCATGACTATGGCTACACCTTC
many,-,TRBV7-8,TRBJ1-3,CASSRNLGGSGNTIYF,TGTGCCAGCAGCCGGAACCTGGGGGGCTCTGGAAACACCATATATTTT
-,-,TRBV21-1,TRBJ2-2,CASSKESGRKNTGELFF,TGTGCCAGCAGCAAAGAAAGCGGGAGGAAGAACACCGGGGAGCTGTTTTTT
many,-,TRBV18,TRBJ1-2,CASSSDPNYGYTF,TGTGCCAGCTCATCGGACCCTAACTATGGCTACACCTTC
-,-,TRBV28,TRBJ1-5,CASSQLRVNQPQHF,TGTGCCAGCAGCCAACTTAGGGTCAATCAGCCCCAGCATTTT
many,-,TRBV11-2,TRBJ2-7,CASTTGRETYEQYF,TGTGCCAGTACAACAGGGAGGGAAACCTACGAGCAGTACTTC
-,-,TRBV28,TRBJ2-7,CASSLWSSSAAYEQYF,TGTGCCAGCAGTTTATGGTCGTCCAGTGCCGCCTACGAGCAGTACTTC
-,-,TRBV28,TRBJ1-5,CASRMSGNQPQHF,TGTGCCAGCAGAATGTCTGGGAATCAGCCCCAGCATTTT
-,-,TRBV29-1,TRBJ2-1,CSVEGGEVYEQFF,TGCAGCGTTGAAGGGGGCGAAGTCTATGAGCAGTTCTTC
many,-,TRBV11-2,TRBJ2-2,CASSFPRGRSIGELFF,TGTGCCAGCAGCTTTCCTCGGGGGCGGTCGATCGGGGAGCTGTTTTTT
medium-sized,TRBD1,TRBV6-2/TRBV6-3,TRBJ2-2,CASELGQGLTGELFF,TGTGCCAGCGAACTCGGACAGGGTTTGACCGGGGAGCTGTTTTTT
few,TRBD1,TRBV18,TRBJ2-2,CASSPRSVGGGNANTGELFF,TGTGCCAGCTCACCTCGCTCAGTAGGGGGCGGCAACGCGAACACCGGGGAGCTGTTTTTT
few,-,TRBV10-3,TRBJ1-6,CAITGDGEGSPLHF,TGTGCCATCACTGGGGACGGAGAAGGTTCACCCCTCCACTTT
few,TRBD1,TRBV27,TRBJ1-6,CASSSGTVVYNSPLHF,TGTGCCAGCAGTTCCGGGACAGTTGTCTATAATTCACCCCTCCACTTT
many,TRBD1,TRBV29-1,TRBJ1-1,CSVGGVTGPRTEAFF,TGCAGCGTTGGAGGGGTGACAGGGCCGAGGACTGAAGCTTTCTTT
medium-sized,-,TRBV7-2,TRBJ2-7,CASSLAAGANEQYF,TGTGCCAGCAGCTTAGCGGCAGGCGCCAACGAGCAGTACTTC
-,TRBD1,TRBV5-1,TRBJ1-1,CASSTGQANTEAFF,TGCGCCAGCAGCACCGGACAGGCGAACACTGAAGCTTTCTTT
many,-,TRBV6-1,TRBJ1-2,CASSEAGPLRDGYTF,TGTGCCAGCAGTGAAGCAGGTCCTCTAAGGGATGGCTACACCTTC
few,-,TRBV2,TRBJ2-7,CASGEASAGEQYF,TGTGCCAGCGGCGAGGCGAGCGCCGGCGAGCAGTACTTC
many,TRBD1,TRBV12-3/TRBV12-4,TRBJ2-1,CASTLSGTGGKQFF,TGTGCCAGCACACTCTCCGGGACAGGGGGAAAGCAGTTCTTC